Shown below are 25 T cell receptor beta chains from a single sample sequenced in a study of T cell responses to AZD1222 COVID-19 vaccine. Sequenced by immunoSEQ multiplex PCR; TCRdb stores in-frame clones only, minus some. The top ten hold about 4.3% of the sample, which has roughly 42,000 clones, about three quarters seen once. This sample comprised peripheral blood, obtained on day 0 of AZD1222 vaccination. The receptor set was obtained from an adult in good health.

The V call is TRBV7-2, the J call TRBJ2-5; D is perhaps TRBD1 (6 bases). With 3 bases removed from V and 8 bases from J, the gap between germline ends came to 13 bases. The CDR3 spans 13 residues. Germline assignment: CDR1 SGHTA and CDR2 FQGNSA. This CDR3 is CASSFSTGQTQYF. DNA for the CDR3: TGTGCCAGCAGCTTCAGTACAGGGCAAACCCAGTACTTC.

The J gene is TRBJ1-4, the V gene TRBV12-3 or TRBV12-4; D unresolved. The CDR3 sequence is 13 residues long. V gave up 0 bases and J gave up 5 bases, with 4 bases separating them. The CDR3 nucleotides are TGTGCCAGCAGTTTAGCGGGAAATGAAAAACTGTTTTTT. It specifies CASSLAGNEKLFF.

The chain uses TRBV7-9 and TRBJ1-1; no clear D gene. V lost 3 bases, J lost 1 base, and 9 bases lay in between. Germline values: CDR1 SEHNR, CDR2 FQNEAQ (reference sequence). The CDR3 has 14 amino acids. The CDR3 nucleotides read TGTGCCAGCAGCTTTGGGTGGAGGAACACTGAAGCTTTCTTT. Protein: CASSFGWRNTEAFF.

The chain links TRBV2 to TRBJ1-2; no clear D gene. Germline V gene data show CDR1 as SNHLY and CDR2 as FYNNEI. V shed 4 bases and J shed 10 bases, with 7 bases lying between them. This CDR3 spans 10 amino acids. Here the CDR3 DNA reads TGTGCCAGCAGTGGATGGATCTACACCTTC. Protein: CASSGWIYTF.

V and J are TRBV11-3 and TRBJ1-1, with D perhaps TRBD1 (5 bases). V was pared by 4 bases and J by 10 bases, with 13 bases between. Germline CDR1 and CDR2: SGHNT and YENEEA. This CDR3 is 12 amino acids long. CDR3 DNA: TGTGCCAGCAGCTCGGACATCAAGGGAGCTTTCTTT. Protein sequence: CASSSDIKGAFF.

This clone was picked up a small number of times. The chain joins TRBV5-4 to TRBJ2-3, with 7 bases that match TRBD2. CDR3 length: 15 residues. Germline assignment: CDR1 SGHNT and CDR2 YYREEE (reference sequence). V was pared by 5 bases and J by 2 bases, with 8 bases of the junction left unmatched. Here the CDR3 reads CASSSGLVDTDTQYF. In DNA, the CDR3 is TGTGCCAGCAGTTCAGGACTAGTTGACACAGATACGCAGTATTTT.

This clone was detected only a few times. This chain connects TRBV5-4 to TRBJ1-6; unclear D gene. Germline V gene sequence: CDR1 SGHNT, CDR2 YYREEE (reference sequence). The V gene lost 3 bases and the J gene lost 6 bases, with 16 bases spanning the gap. This CDR3 contains 16 residues. The CDR3 nucleotides are TGTGCCAGCAGCTCCCAAGGGTGGGGTGTTAATTCACCCCTCCACTTT. Translated: CASSSQGWGVNSPLHF.

The CDR3 DNA reads TGCGCCAGCAGTGACTCAGCAACGGGGGGACGCTGGTTTAATGAAAAACTGTTTTTT. Amino acid sequence: CASSDSATGGRWFNEKLFF. V is TRBV10-1 and J is TRBJ1-4; D is possibly TRBD1 (5 bases). This CDR3 is built from 19 residues. Germline V gene sequence: CDR1 WNHNN, CDR2 SYGVQD (reference sequence). The V gene lost 3 bases and the J gene lost 4 bases, with 24 bases spanning the gap.

V gene TRBV12-3 or TRBV12-4 combines with J gene TRBJ1-1, with D unresolved. Trimming stripped 5 bases from V and 4 bases from J, with 8 bases between. The CDR3 spans 12 residues. CDR3 residues: CASSVGGTEAFF. The CDR3 region has the DNA TGTGCCAGCAGTGTTGGAGGCACTGAAGCTTTCTTT.

The chain uses TRBV28 and TRBJ2-3, with TRBD1 matching over 7 bases. The CDR3 spans 15 residues. The J segment lost 4 bases and the V segment lost 6 bases, leaving 10 bases of the junction unmatched. Germline CDR1 is MDHEN and CDR2 is SYDVKM. The CDR3 nucleotides are TGTGCCAGCAGCGCCGCCGGGACAGTCCCAGATACGCAGTATTTT. Amino acids: CASSAAGTVPDTQYF.

V usage is TRBV5-1 and J usage is TRBJ2-3; 8 nucleotides agree with TRBD2. V lost 5 bases, J lost 1 base, and 9 bases stayed unmatched. The germline V gene has CDR1 SGHRS and CDR2 YFSETQ. The CDR3 is made up of 16 amino acids. CDR3 amino acids: CASRPPGLGGTDTQYF. CDR3 DNA: TGCGCCAGCAGACCCCCGGGACTAGGGGGCACAGATACGCAGTATTTT.

This chain uses TRBV7-7 with TRBJ2-7; the match to TRBD2 covers 13 bases. The CDR3 runs 16 residues. Unmatched junction bases numbered 6, after V lost 5 bases and J lost 2 bases. Germline values: CDR1 SSHAT, CDR2 FNYEAQ (reference sequence). This CDR3 is CASSPGLAGATYEQYF. CDR3 DNA: TGTGCCAGCAGCCCCGGACTAGCGGGGGCCACCTACGAGCAGTACTTC.

This chain links TRBV19 with TRBJ1-6; maybe TRBD1 (6 bases). Germline V CDR1 and CDR2: LNHDA, SQIVND (reference sequence). Trimming pared 3 bases from V and 6 bases from J, leaving 9 bases between. The CDR3 covers 14 residues. CDR3: CASSIGTFNSPLHF. DNA for the CDR3: TGTGCCAGTAGTATTGGGACATTTAATTCACCCCTCCACTTT.

The chain couples TRBV6-2 or TRBV6-3 to TRBJ1-5; D unclear. In germline, CDR1 is MNHEY, CDR2 SVGEGT. Trimming took 4 bases from V and 4 from J, leaving 14 bases between them. The CDR3 is 15 amino acids. CDR3 DNA: TGTGCCAGCAGTTCCTTAGTGGCGGCGAATCAGCCCCAGCATTTT. Its translation: CASSSLVAANQPQHF.

This clone has just a few counts. The chain employs TRBV30 and TRBJ1-2; perhaps TRBD1 as D (5 bases). This CDR3 has 12 residues. Per germline, CDR1 GTSNPN and CDR2 SVGIG (reference sequence). Trimming left V 4 bases short and J 4 bases short, with 10 bases between. CDR3 protein: CAWNTGVYGYTF. The CDR3 nucleotides are TGTGCCTGGAATACAGGCGTCTATGGCTACACCTTC.

This clone was counted only a few times. V gene TRBV18 combines with J gene TRBJ1-1; D is perhaps TRBD1 (6 bases). Trimming took 5 bases from V and 3 from J, leaving 22 bases between them. This CDR3 is built from 17 residues. Germline CDR1 and CDR2: KGHSH and LQKENI. CDR3 in amino acids: CASSSTAGEGGDTEAFF. CDR3 nucleotide sequence: TGTGCCAGCTCATCGACAGCTGGAGAGGGGGGGGACACTGAAGCTTTCTTT.

The chain uses TRBV7-2 and TRBJ1-2; the D is unclear. In germline, CDR1 is SGHTA, CDR2 FQGNSA. The V end was cut by 2 bases, the J end by 4 bases, with 8 bases between. The CDR3 length is 13 residues. This CDR3 is CASSLPVSYGYTF. The CDR3 nucleotides are TGTGCCAGCAGCTTACCCGTAAGCTATGGCTACACCTTC.

This chain connects TRBV9 to TRBJ2-5, with D possibly matching TRBD2 (6 bases). This CDR3 has 16 residues. CDR1 is SGDLS and CDR2 is YYNGEE in the germline V gene. V was shortened by 4 bases and J by 4 bases, with 20 bases between the two germline ends. CDR3 region: CASSTTPGLPGETQYF. The CDR3 coding sequence is TGTGCCAGCAGCACCACCCCGGGACTGCCGGGAGAGACCCAGTACTTC.

V gene TRBV27 combines with J gene TRBJ2-7; TRBD1 aligns across 7 bases. Germline lookup yields CDR1 MNHEY and CDR2 SMNVEV (reference sequence). The CDR3 covers 13 residues. J gave up 3 bases and V 8 bases, and 7 bases lay outside the gene matches. This CDR3 is CASWDSRHYEQYF. The CDR3 coding sequence is TGTGCCAGCTGGGACAGCCGACACTACGAGCAGTACTTC.

This chain uses TRBV18 with TRBJ1-1, with a possible D match to TRBD1 (5 bases). Deletions cut 3 bases from V and 12 bases from J, with 14 bases between. Looked up from germline, CDR1 is KGHSH and CDR2 is LQKENI. This CDR3 has 12 residues. CDR3 residues: CASSPSGTETFF. CDR3 coding DNA: TGTGCCAGCTCACCGTCTGGGACGGAAACTTTCTTT. Variable domain in full (rest from reference TRBV18 and TRBJ1-1): NAGVMQNPRHLVRRRGQEARLRCSPMKGHSHVYWYRQLPEEGLKFMVYLQKENIIDESGMPKERFSAEFPKEGPSILRIQQVVRGDSAAYFCASSPSGTETFFGQGTRLTVV.

V and J are TRBV6-5 and TRBJ1-2, with 8 nucleotides matching TRBD1. V shed 6 bases, J shed 7 bases, and the junction held 4 bases outside the gene matches. Germline CDR1 and CDR2: MNHEY and SVGAGI. CDR3 length: 12 amino acids. This CDR3 is CASRGTGGGYTF. CDR3 nucleotide sequence: TGTGCCAGCAGGGGGACAGGTGGTGGCTACACCTTC.

V usage is TRBV19 and J usage is TRBJ2-5, with D maybe TRBD2 (5 bases). The V and J ends lost 3 bases and 4 bases respectively, with 9 bases between them. The CDR3 covers 13 residues. Germline CDR1 is LNHDA and CDR2 is SQIVND (reference sequence). CDR3 sequence (DNA): TGTGCCAGTAGTATCCGGGATTCAGAGACCCAGTACTTC. It codes for CASSIRDSETQYF.

The CDR3 DNA follows: TGTGCCAGTAGTATAGGGGGCATTGAAGCTTTCTTT. Translation: CASSIGGIEAFF. V is TRBV19 and J is TRBJ1-1, with D possibly being TRBD1 (5 bases). This CDR3 region has 12 residues. The V gene's germline CDR1 is LNHDA and CDR2 SQIVND (reference sequence). Deletions cut 1 base from V and 7 bases from J, with 7 bases between.

The V gene is TRBV19, the J gene TRBJ2-1, with 9 bases matching TRBD1. Looked up from germline, CDR1 is LNHDA and CDR2 is SQIVND (reference sequence). Trimming took 3 bases from V and 7 from J; bases not matched to a gene: 7. This CDR3 region has 15 residues. For the CDR3, the DNA is TGTGCCAGTAGTATTGGCGGGACAGGGATGAATGAGCAGTTCTTC. It encodes CASSIGGTGMNEQFF.

This chain uses TRBV28 with TRBJ1-5, with D tentatively TRBD1 (5 bases). Trimming took 3 bases from V and 2 from J, leaving 20 bases between them. Per the germline V gene, CDR1 is MDHEN and CDR2 is SYDVKM. The CDR3 has 18 amino acids. In DNA form, the CDR3 reads TGTGCCAGCAGTTTGGCTACGAGAACAGGTAGGGGCAATCAGCCCCAGCATTTT. Amino acid sequence: CASSLATRTGRGNQPQHF.